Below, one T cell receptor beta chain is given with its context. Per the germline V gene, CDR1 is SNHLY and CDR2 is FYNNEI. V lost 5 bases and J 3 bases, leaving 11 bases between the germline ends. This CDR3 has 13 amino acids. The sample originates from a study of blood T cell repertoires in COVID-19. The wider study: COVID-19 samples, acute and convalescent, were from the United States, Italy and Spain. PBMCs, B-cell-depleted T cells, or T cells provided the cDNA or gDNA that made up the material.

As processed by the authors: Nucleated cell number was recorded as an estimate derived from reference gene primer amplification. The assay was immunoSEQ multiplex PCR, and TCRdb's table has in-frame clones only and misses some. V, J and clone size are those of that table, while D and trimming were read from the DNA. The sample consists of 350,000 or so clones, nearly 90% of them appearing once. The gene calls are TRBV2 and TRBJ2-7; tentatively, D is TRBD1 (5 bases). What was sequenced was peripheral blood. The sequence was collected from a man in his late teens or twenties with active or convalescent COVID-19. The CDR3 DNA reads TGTGCCAGCAGTTTGACAGAGAGCTACGAGCAGTACTTC. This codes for CASSLTESYEQYF. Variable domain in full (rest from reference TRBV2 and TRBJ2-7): EPEVTQTPSHQVTQMGQEVILRCVPISNHLYFYWYRQILGQKVEFLVSFYNNEISEKSEIFDDQFSVERPDGSNFTLKIRSTKLEDSAMYFCASSLTESYEQYFGPGTRLTVT.